Presented here are 14 T cell receptor beta chains from one specimen sequenced in a study of patients and donors after allogeneic stem cell transplantation. MiXCR, applied by TCRdb to the RT-PCR reads, yields one record per CDR3 protein. The repertoire has 900,000 to 1,000,000 distinct CDR3 sequences, approximately 18% of them found once; the top ten carry 5% to 6.5%. Sample: blood, either unsorted or a sorted T cell fraction (not recorded which). The receptors derive from a human donor who was either an allogeneic HSCT recipient or a stem cell or donor lymphocyte infusion donor (not recorded which). It is not recorded whose cells these are; they may come from a transplant donor.

This clonotype was picked up a small number of times. The chain carries TRBV12-3 or TRBV12-4 and TRBJ2-1, with 7 bases fitting TRBD1. V lost 6 bases, J lost 6 bases, and 2 bases stayed unmatched. The CDR3 length is 12 residues. The CDR3 region is CASSGTVNEQFF. The CDR3, as DNA: TGTGCCAGCAGCGGGACAGTCAATGAGCAGTTCTTC.

The chain links TRBV5-1 to TRBJ2-1; 7 bases line up with TRBD1. Germline trimming cut 3 bases from V and 5 bases from J; bases unmatched to any gene: 5. The CDR3 consists of 14 residues. CDR1 is SGHRS, CDR2 YFSETQ, per germline. CDR3 amino acids: CASSSGQPNNEQFF. For the CDR3, the DNA is TGCGCCAGCAGCTCGGGACAGCCAAACAATGAGCAGTTCTTC.

The V and J genes are TRBV6-2 or TRBV6-3 and TRBJ2-2; 9 nucleotides line up with TRBD1. V lost 2 bases and J lost 6; bases outside the gene matches: 4. Germline CDR1 and CDR2: MNHEY and SVGEGT. CDR3 length: 15 amino acids. The CDR3 nucleotides are TGTGCCAGCAGTTACGGGACAGGGTTTTCCGGGGAGCTGTTTTTT. It codes for CASSYGTGFSGELFF.

This clonotype was observed a few times. The J gene is TRBJ2-1, the V gene TRBV18; 13 bases agree with TRBD2. J was trimmed by 6 bases and V by 8 bases; bases with no gene match: 4. The CDR3 is made up of 14 amino acids. Germline values: CDR1 KGHSH, CDR2 LQKENI. CDR3 DNA sequence: TGTGCCAGCCTGAGGACTAGCGGGGGCAATGAGCAGTTCTTC. Its translation: CASLRTSGGNEQFF.

V usage is TRBV27 and J usage is TRBJ2-3, with D possibly matching TRBD1 (6 bases). Trimming removed 2 bases at V and 4 bases at J, with 13 bases between. The CDR3 contains 15 residues. Germline V lookup: CDR1 MNHEY, CDR2 SMNVEV (reference sequence). The CDR3 sequence is CASSLTGTQADTQYF. The DNA for the CDR3 is TGTGCCAGCAGTTTAACAGGGACACAGGCAGATACGCAGTATTTT.

The chain uses TRBV5-8 and TRBJ1-2, with no clear D. The germline CDR1 and CDR2 sequences are SGHTS and YDEGEE. This CDR3 has 14 residues. With 4 bases removed from V and 8 bases from J, the gap between germline ends came to 18 bases. The CDR3 DNA sequence: TGTGCCAGCAGCCTCCAGAGTCTATTGGGGGGCTACACCTTC. It yields the protein CASSLQSLLGGYTF.

This sequence joins TRBV20-1 and TRBJ1-2; D ambiguous. The V gene's germline CDR1 is DFQATT and CDR2 SNEGSKA (reference sequence). The germline V and J ends were trimmed by 3 bases and 2 bases, with 10 bases remaining between them. The CDR3 covers 13 residues. The CDR3 sequence: CSARDSQNYGYTF. In DNA, the CDR3 is TGCAGTGCTAGGGACTCGCAGAACTATGGCTACACCTTC.

This clonotype was detected a few times. The rearrangement joins TRBV24-1 to TRBJ2-7; 7 nucleotides agree with TRBD1. The V and J ends lost 2 bases and 4 bases, in that order; junction bases with no gene match: 7. This CDR3 contains 15 residues. Per the germline V gene, CDR1 is KGHDR and CDR2 is SFDVKD. The CDR3 is CATSDSGTARYEQYF. The CDR3 nucleotides are TGTGCCACCAGTGATTCCGGGACAGCTCGATACGAGCAGTACTTC.

This chain connects TRBV5-1 to TRBJ1-2, with no clear D. Germline-derived CDR1 and CDR2 are SGHRS and YFSETQ. Trimming cost V 0 bases and J 2 bases, with 5 bases left between them. The CDR3 is 13 residues long. CDR3 sequence (DNA): TGCGCCAGCAGCTTGGTCACGAACTATGGCTACACCTTC. Protein sequence: CASSLVTNYGYTF.

This clonotype came up once. The chain has TRBV7-8 and TRBJ2-2, with D perhaps given as TRBD1 or TRBD2 (5 bases each). The CDR3 is made up of 16 amino acids. Germline CDR1 SGHVS, CDR2 FQNEAQ. The V and J ends lost 2 bases and 0 bases respectively, with 10 bases between them. This chain's CDR3 is CASSLWGTANTGELFF. DNA of the CDR3: TGTGCCAGCAGCTTATGGGGGACCGCGAACACCGGGGAGCTGTTTTTT.

This clonotype was seen only a few times. The chain links TRBV4-3 to TRBJ1-1; TRBD1 might be the D (6 bases). V was clipped by 5 bases and J by 11 bases, with 21 bases between them. The length of the CDR3 is 14 residues. CDR1 is LGHNA and CDR2 is YSLEER in the germline V gene. In nucleotides, the CDR3 is TGCGCCAGCAGCGCACATGAGGGGGGTGTAGGGGCTTTCTTT. It yields the protein CASSAHEGGVGAFF.

This clonotype has more than one count but fewer than ten. The J gene is TRBJ1-5, the V gene TRBV15, with 7 bases matching TRBD1. Germline trimming cut 5 bases from V and 9 bases from J; bases unmatched to any gene: 7. The germline gives CDR1 LNHNV, CDR2 YYDKDF (reference sequence). The CDR3 totals 13 residues. CDR3 DNA sequence: TGTGCCACCAGCCGGGACAGTGGTTGGCCCCAGCATTTT. It yields the protein CATSRDSGWPQHF.

V gene TRBV25-1 combines with J gene TRBJ1-4; no definite D call. The germline V and J ends were trimmed by 7 bases and 5 bases, with 11 bases remaining between them. The V gene's germline CDR1 is MGHDK and CDR2 SYGVNS. The length of the CDR3 is 13 residues. The CDR3 region is CASTDGLNEKLFF. CDR3 sequence (DNA): TGTGCCAGCACTGACGGCCTGAATGAAAAACTGTTTTTT.

This clonotype has more than one count but fewer than ten. The chain carries TRBV6-2 or TRBV6-3 and TRBJ2-2; TRBD1 or TRBD2 may be the D gene (5 bases each). The V gene's germline CDR1 is MNHEY and CDR2 SVGEGT. The CDR3 contains 11 residues. Trimming pared 8 bases from V and 7 bases from J, leaving 8 bases between. CDR3 bases: TGTGCCAGCTTGAGGGGCGGGGAGCTGTTTTTT. It codes for CASLRGGELFF.